The 30 T cell receptor beta chains presented below share a single source sample, sequenced in a study of regulatory T cells in long-lasting Graves disease. The TCR beta library used iRepertoire HTBI primers with Arm-PCR amplification of CDR3. TCRdb re-called the multiplex PCR reads through MiXCR, storing one row per CDR3 protein. The sample has 550,000 or so distinct CDR3 sequences; 9.5% to 15% are singletons. Time point in this sample: newly diagnosed GD, antithyroid drugs for less than 3 months. PBMC-extracted RNA yielded the TCR library. This sample was also put to use in a study of T cells in Graves' hyperthyroidism and ophthalmopathy.

This material consisted of peripheral blood mononuclear cells (PBMCs), taken at new diagnosis, from a patient treated with antithyroid drugs. The receptors derive from a woman between 25 and 40 years old with Graves disease.

This clonotype was counted at least ten times. The chain carries TRBV29-1 and TRBJ2-7, with D unresolved. Trimming took off 7 bases at V and 2 bases at J, with 15 bases between the two ends. The CDR3 contains 13 residues. CDR1 and CDR2 from the germline V gene are SQVTM and ANQGSEA. DNA for the CDR3: TGCAGCGCGCTCGGTACAGCCACCTACGAGCAGTACTTC. This gives the protein CSALGTATYEQYF.

This clonotype was recorded at least ten times. The junction differs from germline at one of its ends, possibly a read error. The rearrangement links TRBV7-2 to TRBJ2-1; weak D call: TRBD2 (6 bases). The CDR3 is made up of 12 amino acids. Germline lookup yields CDR1 SGHTA and CDR2 FQGNSA. CDR3 region: CASSQGGTEEFF. DNA of the CDR3: TGTGCCAGCAGCCAAGGCGGGACTGAGGAGTTCTTC.

A remark on this clonotype: Germline and junction disagree at one end, which may indicate a read error. V usage is TRBV27 and J usage is TRBJ1-2; possible D gene TRBD1, 6 bases. Germline loops: CDR1 MNHEY, CDR2 SMNVEV (reference sequence). This CDR3 has 14 residues. The CDR3 DNA is TGTGCCGGCAGTTCCAGAACAGGGACCTATGGCTACACCTTC. Its translation: CAGSSRTGTYGYTF.

This clonotype was seen repeatedly, ten times or more. The J gene is TRBJ1-1, the V gene TRBV2, with no clear D. With 3 bases removed from V and 8 bases from J, the gap between germline ends came to 16 bases. The CDR3 extends over 14 amino acids. Germline CDR1 SNHLY, CDR2 FYNNEI. The CDR3 nucleotides read TGTGCCAGCAGTGACGCACGGACGGTGACGGAAGCTTTCTTT. Encoded protein: CASSDARTVTEAFF.

This clonotype was seen repeatedly, ten times or more. This rearrangement joins TRBV3-1 to TRBJ2-3; TRBD1 agrees at 9 bases. The CDR3 is 17 residues long. CDR1 and CDR2 (germline): LGHDT, YNNKEL (reference sequence). Trimming cost V 6 bases and J 5 bases; bases outside gene matches: 15. CDR3 amino acids: CASSRTGTGSLRDTQYF. CDR3 nucleotide sequence: TGTGCCAGCAGTCGTACCGGGACAGGGTCCCTCAGAGATACGCAGTATTTT.

This clonotype was recorded at least ten times. CDR3 sequence (DNA): TGTGCCAGTACATATAGACAGAATTCACCCCTCCACTTT. This translates into CASTYRQNSPLHF. The chain combines TRBV2 with TRBJ1-6, with a tentative D call TRBD1 (5 bases). The CDR3 totals 13 residues. CDR1 is SNHLY, CDR2 FYNNEI, per germline. With 9 bases removed from V and 7 bases from J, the gap between germline ends came to 13 bases.

This clonotype was seen only a few times. The chain links TRBV7-2 to TRBJ1-1, with 8 positions matching TRBD1. V was pared by 1 base and J by 5 bases, with 6 bases of the junction left unmatched. CDR1 is SGHTA, CDR2 FQGNSA, per germline. The CDR3 totals 15 residues. The CDR3 loop is CASSLGGQGVTEAFF. In DNA, the CDR3 is TGTGCCAGCAGCTTAGGAGGACAGGGAGTTACTGAAGCTTTCTTT. Looking up the rest from reference TRBV7-2 and TRBJ1-1 gives the full variable domain: GAGVSQSPSNKVTEKGKDVELRCDPISGHTALYWYRQSLGQGLEFLIYFQGNSAPDKSGLPSDRFSAERTGGSVSTLTIQRTQQEDSAVYLCASSLGGQGVTEAFFGQGTRLTVV.

The genes are TRBV5-1 and TRBJ2-3; TRBD1 matches at 9 bases. This CDR3 has 14 amino acids. Germline-derived CDR1 and CDR2 are SGHRS and YFSETQ. V shed 2 bases and J 7 bases; nucleotides not matched to a gene: 5. CDR3 sequence (DNA): TGCGCCAGCAGCTTAGCACAGGGGGCGAATACGCAGTATTTT. It encodes CASSLAQGANTQYF.

At least ten counts were recorded for this clonotype. The V and J genes are TRBV6-1 and TRBJ2-4, with 8 bases aligning to TRBD1. This CDR3 has 16 residues. Per the germline V gene, CDR1 is MNHNS and CDR2 is SASEGT. The junction had 9 bases not matched to a gene; V was cut back by 6 bases and J by 2 bases. Here the CDR3 reads CASRITTGVTKNIQYF. The CDR3 region has the DNA TGTGCCAGCAGGATAACGACAGGGGTGACCAAAAACATTCAGTACTTC.

The chain joins TRBV7-8 to TRBJ2-2, with TRBD2 matching over 11 bases. The CDR3 contains 16 residues. Unmatched junction bases numbered 3, after V lost 5 bases and J lost 1 base. Germline CDR1 is SGHVS and CDR2 is FQNEAQ. The CDR3 DNA sequence: TGTGCCAGCAGCATAGGGACTAGCGGGAACACCGGGGAGCTGTTTTTT. Protein product: CASSIGTSGNTGELFF.

This clonotype occurred many times. This chain connects TRBV4-1 to TRBJ1-2; D perhaps matches TRBD1 (5 bases). V was trimmed by 1 base and J by 5 bases, leaving 11 bases between them. The CDR3 runs 14 residues. Germline V gene data show CDR1 as MGHRA and CDR2 as YSYEKL. CDR3 nucleotide sequence: TGCGCCAGCAGCCAAGGGGCAGGGCTGTATGGCTACACCTTC. This codes for CASSQGAGLYGYTF.

In this sample, this clonotype turned up many times. V gene TRBV7-2 combines with J gene TRBJ1-5, with D hard to call. Looked up from germline, CDR1 is SGHTA and CDR2 is FQGNSA. Trimming removed 3 bases at V and 1 base at J, with 25 bases between. The CDR3 spans 20 residues. CDR3 in DNA: TGTGCCAGCAGCTTCGCACCCAGGTGGCGCGGTGGCTTAAGCAATCAGCCCCAGCATTTT. Protein sequence: CASSFAPRWRGGLSNQPQHF.

In this sample, this clonotype turned up a few times. One end of the junction is discordant with germline, which a read error may explain. V is TRBV28 and J is TRBJ2-3, with 9 bases that match TRBD1. The CDR3 has 14 amino acids. From germline, CDR1 is MDHEN and CDR2 SYDVKM. CDR3 amino acids: CTSSWGQGTDTQYF. For the CDR3, the DNA is TGTACCAGCAGTTGGGGACAGGGAACAGATACGCAGTATTTT.

This clonotype was picked up many times. J is TRBJ2-2 and V is TRBV12-3 or TRBV12-4, with TRBD1 matching 8 bases. With 0 bases clipped from V and 6 bases from J, the junction kept 3 bases outside the gene matches. The CDR3 is 15 amino acids. The CDR3 here is CASSLADRDAGELFF. Here the CDR3 DNA reads TGTGCCAGCAGTTTAGCGGACAGGGATGCCGGGGAGCTGTTTTTT.

The chain uses TRBV11-3 and TRBJ1-1; TRBD1 matches 10 bases. This CDR3 spans 15 amino acids. J was trimmed by 3 bases and V by 5 bases; bases with no gene match: 6. Germline V gives CDR1 SGHNT, CDR2 YENEEA. The CDR3 DNA is TGTGCCAGCAGCAAAAGACAGGGGGCGGACACTGAAGCTTTCTTT. As protein: CASSKRQGADTEAFF.

There are many counts of this clonotype. The chain links TRBV2 to TRBJ1-5; TRBD1 matches 7 bases. CDR3 length equals 15 residues. Trimming removed 6 bases from V and 4 bases from J; junction bases left unmatched: 9. Per the germline V gene, CDR1 is SNHLY and CDR2 is FYNNEI. The CDR3 bases are TGTGCCAGCAGAGATTACAGGGGTAGGAATCAGCCCCAGCATTTT. Encoded protein: CASRDYRGRNQPQHF.

At least ten counts were recorded for this clonotype. The chain uses TRBV20-1 and TRBJ1-1, with TRBD1 matching over 9 bases. V dropped 5 bases and J dropped 10; count of bases not matched to a gene: 11. The CDR3 totals 13 residues. The germline V gene encodes CDR1 DFQATT and CDR2 SNEGSKA (reference sequence). CDR3 bases: TGCAGTGCTGGGGGACAGGGAGAAGGCGTAGCTTTCTTT. It translates to CSAGGQGEGVAFF.

The V call is TRBV12-3 or TRBV12-4, the J call TRBJ2-3; D is uncertain. V was cut by 3 bases and J by 0 bases, with 7 bases left in between. CDR3 length equals 14 residues. The CDR3 here is CASSLLHSTDTQYF. As DNA, the CDR3 is TGTGCCAGCAGTTTGCTTCATAGCACAGATACGCAGTATTTT.

The CDR3 reads CASSIDRGYNSPLHF. The CDR3, as DNA: TGCGCCAGCAGCATCGACAGGGGATATAATTCACCCCTCCACTTT. This chain links TRBV5-1 with TRBJ1-6, with TRBD1 matching 8 bases. The CDR3 is 15 amino acids. V trimming: 4 bases; J trimming: 4 bases; junction bases outside the gene matches: 4. Germline V gene sequence: CDR1 SGHRS, CDR2 YFSETQ. The complete variable domain, with remaining parts taken from reference TRBV5-1 and TRBJ1-6, reads KAGVTQTPRYLIKTRGQQVTLSCSPISGHRSVSWYQQTPGQGLQFLFEYFSETQRNKGNFPGRFSGRQFSNSRSEMNVSTLELGDSALYLCASSIDRGYNSPLHFGNGTRLTVT.

This clonotype was detected ten times or more. The J gene is TRBJ2-2, the V gene TRBV7-2; D ambiguous. The V end was cut by 3 bases, the J end by 6 bases, with 8 bases between. There are 13 residues in the CDR3. Per germline, CDR1 SGHTA and CDR2 FQGNSA. CDR3 bases: TGTGCCAGCAGCTTCCTTTCTCCCGGGGAGCTGTTTTTT. Translating gives CASSFLSPGELFF.

This clonotype was picked up many times. The V gene is TRBV11-3, the J gene TRBJ1-1, with no clear D. The CDR3 covers 17 residues. Germline V gene sequence: CDR1 SGHNT, CDR2 YENEEA. Trimming stripped 0 bases from V and 0 bases from J, with 14 bases between. The CDR3 DNA follows: TGTGCCAGCAGCTTAGATCATTGGGGAGACCTGAACACTGAAGCTTTCTTT. It translates to CASSLDHWGDLNTEAFF.

This clonotype has a count of ten or more. V gene TRBV18 combines with J gene TRBJ1-5; weak D call: TRBD1 (6 bases). The V end was cut by 5 bases, the J end by 11 bases, with 22 bases between. Germline assignment: CDR1 KGHSH and CDR2 LQKENI. CDR3 length equals 15 residues. The CDR3 is CASSFDRSPSAAQHF. In DNA form, the CDR3 reads TGTGCCAGCTCATTCGACAGGAGTCCATCAGCGGCCCAGCATTTT.

This clonotype has ten or more counts. The chain uses TRBV27 and TRBJ1-5; 11 positions agree with TRBD1. Trimming at V came to 6 bases and at J to 1 base, leaving 8 bases not matched to a gene. CDR1 is MNHEY, CDR2 SMNVEV, per germline (reference sequence). The CDR3 contains 17 residues. The CDR3 is CASSKSGQGESNQPQHF. The CDR3 DNA reads TGTGCCAGCAGCAAATCGGGACAGGGGGAAAGCAATCAGCCCCAGCATTTT.

This clonotype was seen many times. The chain uses TRBV9 and TRBJ2-5; 7 bases match TRBD1. Trimming took 2 bases from V and 7 from J; bases not matched to a gene: 8. This CDR3 has 14 amino acids. The germline V gene encodes CDR1 SGDLS and CDR2 YYNGEE. The CDR3 DNA reads TGTGCCAGCAGCGTCGGGACAGATGAGCGGACCCAGTACTTC. It specifies CASSVGTDERTQYF. Full variable domain (outside the CDR3, taken from reference TRBV9 and TRBJ2-5): DSGVTQTPKHLITATGQRVTLRCSPRSGDLSVYWYQQSLDQGLQFLIQYYNGEERAKGNILERFSAQQFPDLHSELNLSSLELGDSALYFCASSVGTDERTQYFGPGTRLLVL.

CDR3 amino acids: CASSLGREGHNEQFF. For the CDR3, the DNA is TGTGCCAGCAGCTTAGGGCGGGAGGGTCACAATGAGCAGTTCTTC. The chain joins TRBV7-2 to TRBJ2-1; 9 nucleotides align to TRBD2. CDR3 length: 15 residues. Germline CDR1 reads SGHTA; CDR2 reads FQGNSA. V shed 1 base, J shed 5 bases, and the junction held 3 bases outside the gene matches.

This clonotype has a single count. The chain uses TRBV12-3 or TRBV12-4 and TRBJ2-4; D gene uncertain. The end of the DNA is better explained by TRBJ2-5, so the J call may be wrong. CDR3 length equals 16 residues. CDR3 region: CASSLTIRKGRETQYF. In nucleotides, the CDR3 is TGTGCCAGCAGTTTAACTATCCGGAAGGGCCGGGAGACCCAGTACTTC.

This clonotype has a count of ten or more. Here the CDR3 reads CASSQGRFGVGNQPQHF. The CDR3 DNA is TGCGCCAGCAGCCAAGGACGCTTCGGGGTAGGCAATCAGCCCCAGCATTTT. This chain joins TRBV4-3 and TRBJ1-5; no definite D call. The germline V gene encodes CDR1 LGHNA and CDR2 YSLEER. This CDR3 region has 17 residues. The ends were cut back, 1 base at V and 2 bases at J, with 15 bases in the middle.

This clonotype was counted ten times or more. The J gene is TRBJ2-7, the V gene TRBV6-1; TRBD2 agrees at 9 bases. The CDR3 spans 15 residues. CDR1 is MNHNS and CDR2 is SASEGT in the germline V gene. V was pared by 0 bases and J by 0 bases, with 0 bases of the junction left unmatched. In DNA form, the CDR3 reads TGTGCCAGCAGTGAAGCTAGCGGGAGCTCCTACGAGCAGTACTTC. It is translated as CASSEASGSSYEQYF.

This clonotype was seen repeatedly, ten times or more. The J gene is TRBJ2-7, the V gene TRBV20-1, with D possibly matching TRBD1 (5 bases). Germline loops: CDR1 DFQATT, CDR2 SNEGSKA (reference sequence). The ends were cut back, 3 bases at V and 3 bases at J, with 12 bases in the middle. This CDR3 region has 13 residues. CDR3 nucleotide sequence: TGCAGTGCTAGGAACCCCAGGGTCTACGAGCAGTACTTC. The encoded protein is CSARNPRVYEQYF.

This clonotype was observed many times. The chain links TRBV18 to TRBJ2-7; 9 nucleotides align to TRBD1. Trimming at V came to 0 bases and at J to 9 bases, leaving 9 bases not matched to a gene. Germline V gene sequence: CDR1 KGHSH, CDR2 LQKENI. The CDR3 covers 15 residues. The CDR3 bases are TGTGCCAGCTCACCACCCGGGACAGGGATAGAGGTGCAGTACTTC. Translated, it gives CASSPPGTGIEVQYF.